The sequence of this T cell receptor beta chain was determined in a study of beta chain features in type 1 diabetes. Overall study: Over all samples combined, 107,917,701 sorted cells were examined.

Note on this clone: No antigen is known for it. The same CDR3 is also encoded by other DNA sequences in this sample.

Since all of the isolated RNA was reverse transcribed, expressed TCRB transcripts were what got sequenced. The table came from immunoSEQ multiplex PCR; TCRdb's copy has only in-frame clones and leaves some out. In the table there are 600,000 to 700,000 clones, around 12% of which are singletons. From germline, CDR1 is LNHDA and CDR2 SQIVND (reference sequence). The CDR3 runs 13 residues. Trimming took 3 bases from V and 3 from J, leaving 6 bases between them. Regarding the study as a whole: All four CD4+ subsets of Type 1 diabetes patients contained TCRB CDR3s that were moderately but significantly shorter.

V is TRBV19 and J is TRBJ1-5; D is perhaps TRBD1 (5 bases). The origin of this receptor is a man aged 25 to 40 with type 1 diabetes. The sequenced sample was naive CD4+ T cells from blood. CDR3: CASSMGLNQPQHF. The CDR3 nucleotides are TGTGCCAGTAGTATGGGGCTCAATCAGCCCCAGCATTTT.